This T cell receptor beta chain was observed in a study of T cell responses to AZD1222 COVID-19 vaccine. Whole-study findings and limits: At baseline, just a handful of AZD1222 recipients tested seropositive.

With respect to this clone: Its cognate antigen is unknown.

Some clones are missing from TCRdb's copy, which holds only in-frame ones; the method was immunoSEQ multiplex PCR. The sample contains about 150,000 clones, roughly 92% of which appear only once. The trim removed 5 bases at V and 0 bases at J, leaving 8 bases unmatched. The CDR3 loop spans 18 amino acids. Germline V gene data show CDR1 as MGHRA and CDR2 as YSYEKL. The chain has TRBV4-1 and TRBJ2-1; 12 nucleotides agree with TRBD2. The sequences come from peripheral blood, collected on day 0 of AZD1222 vaccination. This TCR was recovered from an adult in good health. The CDR3 DNA sequence: TGCGCCAGCAGCTTAGGACTAGCGGGGCCCTACTCCTACAATGAGCAGTTCTTC. This encodes CASSLGLAGPYSYNEQFF.